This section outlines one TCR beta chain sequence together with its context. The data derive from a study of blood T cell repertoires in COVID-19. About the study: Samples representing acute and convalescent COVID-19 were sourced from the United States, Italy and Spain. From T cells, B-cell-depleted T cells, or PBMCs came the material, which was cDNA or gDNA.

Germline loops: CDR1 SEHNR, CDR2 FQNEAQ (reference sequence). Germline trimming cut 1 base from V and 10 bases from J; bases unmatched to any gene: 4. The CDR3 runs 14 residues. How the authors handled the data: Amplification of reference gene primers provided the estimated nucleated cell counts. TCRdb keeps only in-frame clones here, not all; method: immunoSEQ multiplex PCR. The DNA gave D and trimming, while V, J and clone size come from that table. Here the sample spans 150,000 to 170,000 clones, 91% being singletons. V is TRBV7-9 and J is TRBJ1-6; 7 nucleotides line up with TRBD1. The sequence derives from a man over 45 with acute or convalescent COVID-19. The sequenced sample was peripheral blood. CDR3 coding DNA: TGTGCCAGCAGCTTAGAGGGGGCTGGCTCACCCCTCCACTTT. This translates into CASSLEGAGSPLHF.